A selection of T cell receptor beta chains follows, all from one sample in a study of blood T cell repertoires in COVID-19. Some clones are missing from TCRdb's copy, which holds only in-frame ones; the method was immunoSEQ multiplex PCR. Of 95,000 to 150,000 clones listed, around nine tenths are singletons. Specimen: peripheral blood. Source of these receptors: a man aged 50 to 59 with COVID-19, enrolled during active disease. CDR3s include the opening cysteine and the closing phenylalanine or tryptophan. A D gene is named only where the DNA matches it firmly. The size field is filled for only some rows; it gives once, few, many or a size class.

CASSLGDSYGYTF	TGTGCCAGCAGCTTAGGAGACAGCTATGGCTACACCTTC	TRBV5-4	-	TRBJ1-2	-
CASSVQGSPGNTIYF	TGCGCCAGCAGCGTACAGGGATCTCCTGGAAACACCATATATTTT	TRBV5-1	-	TRBJ1-3	-
CASSQDSVTGELFF	TGTGCCAGCAGCCAAGATAGCGTCACCGGGGAGCTGTTTTTT	TRBV3-1/TRBV3-2	-	TRBJ2-2	-
CASSPPGQPSGTDTQYF	TGTGCCAGCAGCCCACCGGGTCAGCCATCTGGCACAGATACGCAGTATTTT	TRBV5-4	-	TRBJ2-3	-
CASSLAGTGVNEQYF	TGTGCCAGCAGCTTGGCCGGGACAGGGGTCAACGAGCAGTACTTC	TRBV7-9	TRBD1	TRBJ2-7	-
CASSPSGDSVYGYTF	TGCGCCAGCAGCCCATCCGGGGACTCAGTCTATGGCTACACCTTC	TRBV5-1	-	TRBJ1-2	-
CASSPSSGVYNEQFF	TGTGCCAGCAGCCCGTCTAGCGGGGTATACAATGAGCAGTTCTTC	TRBV3-1/TRBV3-2	TRBD2	TRBJ2-1	few
CAISVGTSKNNEQFF	TGTGCCATCAGTGTAGGGACTAGCAAAAACAATGAGCAGTTCTTC	TRBV10-3	TRBD2	TRBJ2-1	-
CASSQFGGGNEQYF	TGTGCCAGCAGCCAATTCGGAGGAGGGAACGAGCAGTACTTC	TRBV7-9	-	TRBJ2-7	-
CSVEDGWGTAGRVQETQYF	TGCAGCGTTGAAGATGGCTGGGGGACTGCGGGGAGGGTCCAAGAGACCCAGTACTTC	TRBV29-1	TRBD2	TRBJ2-5	-
CATSDTGTSGSRELFF	TGTGCCACCAGTGATACCGGGACTAGCGGGAGCCGGGAGCTGTTTTTT	TRBV24-1	TRBD2	TRBJ2-2	-
CASSPLAGANNEQFF	TGTGCCAGTAGTCCTCTAGCGGGAGCGAACAATGAGCAGTTCTTC	TRBV19	TRBD2	TRBJ2-1	-
CAWGGVAVIQETQYF	TGTGCCTGGGGCGGGGTAGCGGTAATTCAAGAGACCCAGTACTTC	TRBV30	-	TRBJ2-5	-
CASSSLEGPVNVLTF	TGTGCCAGCAGCTCCTTGGAGGGCCCGGTCAACGTCCTGACTTTC	TRBV5-4	-	TRBJ2-6	-
CASSPLATGELFF	TGCGCCAGCAGCCCCTTGGCCACCGGGGAGCTGTTTTTT	TRBV4-3	-	TRBJ2-2	-
CASTQTGVHYGYTF	TGTGCCAGTACGCAGACAGGGGTCCACTATGGCTACACCTTC	TRBV19	TRBD1	TRBJ1-2	-
CASSRVPPHEQFF	TGTGCCAGTAGCCGGGTGCCCCCACATGAGCAGTTCTTC	TRBV19	-	TRBJ2-1	-
CASSSGRGGTEAFF	TGCGCCAGCAGCTCTGGGCGGGGGGGGACTGAAGCTTTCTTT	TRBV5-1	-	TRBJ1-1	-
CASRTSSGGTGELFF	TGTGCCAGCAGGACCTCGAGCGGTGGCACCGGGGAGCTGTTTTTT	TRBV6-5	-	TRBJ2-2	once
CASQAGNETQYF	TGCGCCAGCCAAGCTGGTAATGAGACCCAGTACTTC	TRBV10-1	-	TRBJ2-5	-
CASSSKQGSGANVLTF	TGTGCCAGTAGTAGCAAACAGGGCTCTGGGGCCAACGTCCTGACTTTC	TRBV19	-	TRBJ2-6	-
CAGTGGSGNTIYF	TGTGCCGGGACAGGGGGCTCTGGAAACACCATATATTTT	TRBV30	TRBD1	TRBJ1-3	-
CASMQGQSRGNQPQHF	TGTGCCAGCATGCAAGGGCAATCGAGGGGCAATCAGCCCCAGCATTTT	TRBV2	-	TRBJ1-5	-
CATSDTRNTGELFF	TGTGCCACCAGTGATACTAGAAACACCGGGGAGCTGTTTTTT	TRBV24-1	-	TRBJ2-2	-
CASRKDSGSGNTIYF	TGTGCCAGCAGAAAGGACAGCGGCTCTGGAAACACCATATATTTT	TRBV14	-	TRBJ1-3	once
CASSLDPRVAFF	TGTGCCAGCAGCTTGGACCCCCGGGTAGCTTTCTTT	TRBV5-6	-	TRBJ1-1	-
CASSPWTSGRAAYEQYF	TGTGCCAGCAGCCCATGGACTAGCGGGAGGGCCGCCTACGAGCAGTACTTC	TRBV7-9	TRBD2	TRBJ2-7	-
CASSLAGVPEQYF	TGTGCCAGCAGTCTAGCGGGAGTTCCCGAGCAGTACTTC	TRBV7-2	TRBD2	TRBJ2-7	few
CASSASGQGYTDTQYF	TGTGCCAGCAGCGCCTCGGGACAGGGGTACACAGATACGCAGTATTTT	TRBV9	TRBD1	TRBJ2-3	-
CASSLGPTGGGGNEKLFF	TGTGCCAGCAGCTTGGGGCCCACAGGGGGCGGTGGTAATGAAAAACTGTTTTTT	TRBV7-2	TRBD1	TRBJ1-4	-
CASSRVAGGQGTQYF	TGTGCCAGCAGTCGGGTAGCGGGAGGGCAAGGTACGCAGTATTTT	TRBV27	TRBD2	TRBJ2-3	-
CASSRSARTSGTDTQYF	TGCGCCAGCAGCCGCTCCGCGCGAACTAGCGGCACAGATACGCAGTATTTT	TRBV4-1	TRBD2	TRBJ2-3	-
CASRLRGSRDTEAFF	TGTGCCAGCAGACTAAGGGGGTCCAGGGACACTGAAGCTTTCTTT	TRBV7-2	-	TRBJ1-1	-
CASSTKTAGGSYTF	TGTGCCAGCAGTACAAAGACGGCGGGAGGAAGTTACACCTTC	TRBV28	-	TRBJ1-2	-
CASSLDSGANTEAFF	TGTGCCAGCAGCTTAGATTCTGGAGCTAACACTGAAGCTTTCTTT	TRBV11-2	-	TRBJ1-1	-
CASSRRQSTEAFF	TGTGCCAGCAGCCGAAGACAGTCCACTGAAGCTTTCTTT	TRBV27	-	TRBJ1-1	-
CASSLGPSSTDTQYF	TGTGCCAGCAGCTTGGGTCCGAGCAGCACAGATACGCAGTATTTT	TRBV5-4	-	TRBJ2-3	-
CSASGLANEQYF	TGCAGTGCCAGTGGACTAGCGAACGAGCAGTACTTC	TRBV20-1	TRBD2	TRBJ2-7	-
CASSGGLAGVEQYF	TGTGCCAGCAGCGGGGGACTAGCGGGAGTCGAGCAGTACTTC	TRBV5-4	TRBD2	TRBJ2-7	-
CASSPGAGGQETQYF	TGCGCCAGCAGCCCGGGGGCAGGGGGGCAAGAGACCCAGTACTTC	TRBV5-1	-	TRBJ2-5	-
CASSSSGQGRNGYTF	TGTGCCAGCAGTTCGTCAGGACAGGGGAGAAATGGCTACACCTTC	TRBV28	TRBD1	TRBJ1-2	once
CAGKGVVYNSPLHF	TGTGCCGGGAAGGGGGTGGTCTATAATTCACCCCTCCACTTT	TRBV30	-	TRBJ1-6	-
CASTDSGELFF	TGCGCCAGCACGGACTCCGGGGAGCTGTTTTTT	TRBV23-1	-	TRBJ2-2	-
CASSVVNGDNEQFF	TGTGCCAGCAGCGTAGTTAACGGAGACAATGAGCAGTTCTTC	TRBV9	-	TRBJ2-1	-
CASSGDRGFYGYTF	TGTGCCAGCAGTGGGGACAGGGGTTTCTATGGCTACACCTTC	TRBV25-1	TRBD1	TRBJ1-2	-
CATSRGQTYSNQPQHF	TGTGCCACCAGCAGAGGACAGACGTATAGCAATCAGCCCCAGCATTTT	TRBV15	-	TRBJ1-5	once
CATSDRSRTGGRETQYF	TGTGCCACCAGTGATCGCTCCCGGACAGGGGGCCGAGAGACCCAGTACTTC	TRBV24-1	TRBD1	TRBJ2-5	-
CASRGSGRGPDTQYF	TGTGCCAGCAGGGGAAGCGGGAGGGGCCCAGATACGCAGTATTTT	TRBV25-1	TRBD2	TRBJ2-3	once
CAWTRFNTGELFF	TGTGCCTGGACCAGATTTAACACCGGGGAGCTGTTTTTT	TRBV30	-	TRBJ2-2	-
CAWSVTGGAADGYTF	TGTGCCTGGAGTGTTACAGGGGGCGCGGCAGATGGCTACACCTTC	TRBV30	TRBD1	TRBJ1-2	-
CASGLALNTGELFF	TGCGCCAGCGGACTAGCGCTTAACACCGGGGAGCTGTTTTTT	TRBV4-3	TRBD2	TRBJ2-2	-
CSASEGALTNQPQHF	TGCAGTGCTAGTGAGGGGGCCCTTACCAATCAGCCCCAGCATTTT	TRBV20-1	TRBD1	TRBJ1-5	-
CASSLVAPPNTGELFF	TGTGCCAGCAGCTTAGTAGCGCCACCGAACACCGGGGAGCTGTTTTTT	TRBV7-7	-	TRBJ2-2	-
CASRPMSGQGDYGYTF	TGTGCCAGCAGGCCCATGTCGGGACAGGGGGACTATGGCTACACCTTC	TRBV6-6	TRBD1	TRBJ1-2	-
CASSGGTRGETQYF	TGTGCCAGCAGCGGGGGGACACGGGGCGAGACCCAGTACTTC	TRBV9	-	TRBJ2-5	-
CASSPRSGFQETQYF	TGTGCCAGCAGCCCTCGCAGCGGGTTCCAAGAGACCCAGTACTTC	TRBV5-4	-	TRBJ2-5	-